This paragraph covers one T cell receptor (beta chain) sequence. J was trimmed by 3 bases and V by 3 bases; bases with no gene match: 7. Germline lookup yields CDR1 SGHAT and CDR2 FQNNGV. The CDR3 is 17 residues long. This sample is part of a study of blood T cell repertoires in COVID-19. Background on the study: Samples taken during acute and convalescent COVID-19 were collected in the United States, Italy and Spain.

Under the authors' procedure: Estimated nucleated cell counts came from reference gene primer amplification. Profiling relied on immunoSEQ multiplex PCR, and the TCRdb table lists in-frame clones only, not all of them. For V, J and clone size, that table is used; D and trimming come from the DNA. The sample records 200,000 to 250,000 clones, around nine tenths being singletons. This sequence was found in a woman aged 25 to 39 who had been exposed to COVID-19. The specimen was PBMCs or T cells enriched from blood (not recorded which). The chain uses TRBV11-2 and TRBJ2-2; 10 bases fit TRBD1. The CDR3 DNA is TGTGCCAGCAGCTTTGGTCCGGGACAGGGGTACACCGGGGAGCTGTTTTTT. The encoded protein is CASSFGPGQGYTGELFF.